Following are 2 T cell receptor beta chains from one sample sequenced in a study of blood T cell repertoires in COVID-19. The method was immunoSEQ multiplex PCR; TCRdb's version includes in-frame clones alone and lacks a portion of them. This sample yields roughly 24,000 clones, of which about nine tenths are seen a single time; roughly 18% belongs to the top ten. The sequencing input was peripheral blood. Every receptor here comes from a woman older than 75 with acute or convalescent COVID-19.

This chain uses TRBV29-1 with TRBJ2-7, with D perhaps matching TRBD2 (5 bases). From germline, CDR1 is SQVTM and CDR2 ANQGSEA. The CDR3 sequence is 12 residues long. Trimming pared 1 base from V and 1 base from J, leaving 5 bases between. This CDR3 reads CSVEGLSYEQYF. CDR3 nucleotide sequence: TGCAGCGTTGAAGGACTATCCTACGAGCAGTACTTC.

This clone appeared a few times. The V gene is TRBV27, the J gene TRBJ1-4; no reliable D call. Trimming cost V 6 bases and J 0 bases, with 14 bases left between them. Germline V gene sequence: CDR1 MNHEY, CDR2 SMNVEV (reference sequence). This CDR3 is 16 amino acids long. The CDR3 protein is CASSPLDFATNEKLFF. As DNA, the CDR3 is TGTGCCAGCAGCCCCCTTGACTTTGCAACTAATGAAAAACTGTTTTTT.